One and the same sample provided the 4 T cell receptor beta chains below, sequenced in a study of cytomegalovirus exposure and HLA in healthy donors. A multiplex PCR was run with 60 Vbeta primers and 13 Jbeta primers. The assay was immunoSEQ multiplex PCR, and TCRdb's table has in-frame clones only and misses some. The sample has more than 15,000 clones; 65% to 75% are singletons. Sequenced input: PBMCs. The receptors were sampled from a man aged 18-30 years in good health and CMV-seronegative.

In this sample, this clone turned up a few times. The rearrangement uses TRBV19 and TRBJ1-1, with no clear D. The germline gives CDR1 LNHDA, CDR2 SQIVND (reference sequence). The germline V and J ends were trimmed by 10 bases and 5 bases, with 17 bases remaining between them. CDR3 size: 13 residues. The CDR3 DNA reads TGTGCCATCTCAGAGGTCGGCGGGACTGAAGCTTTCTTT. Its protein is CAISEVGGTEAFF.

This sequence joins TRBV10-2 and TRBJ1-1, with 7 bases aligning to TRBD1. V dropped 7 bases and J dropped 0; count of bases not matched to a gene: 5. This CDR3 is built from 14 residues. Germline loops: CDR1 WSHSY, CDR2 SAAADI. CDR3: CASKDRLLNTEAFF. The CDR3 DNA sequence: TGCGCCAGCAAGGACAGGCTACTGAACACTGAAGCTTTCTTT.

This chain connects TRBV5-1 to TRBJ1-5, with a tentative D call TRBD1 (5 bases). The CDR3 has 15 residues. Germline V CDR1 and CDR2: SGHRS, YFSETQ. Between the trimmed V and J ends, which lost 1 base and 7 bases, there was a span of 15 bases. The CDR3 loop reads CASSLYPQGGQPQHF. The CDR3 nucleotides read TGCGCCAGCAGCTTGTACCCCCAGGGTGGCCAGCCCCAGCATTTT.

This rearrangement joins TRBV29-1 to TRBJ1-1; D call uncertain. V gave up 3 bases and J gave up 4 bases, with 12 bases separating them. The CDR3 is 13 residues long. Germline V gene lookup returns CDR1 SQVTM and CDR2 ANQGSEA. The CDR3 region is CSVEAGVSTEAFF. The CDR3 region has the DNA TGCAGCGTTGAGGCGGGAGTTAGCACTGAAGCTTTCTTT.